This T cell receptor beta chain was sequenced in a study of T cell responses to AZD1222 COVID-19 vaccine. The study, taken as a whole, reports: Regions left unmutated in variants are reportedly the target of nearly half of spike-specific TCRs. The repertoires were collected only after the peak T cell response.

On this clone: Its specificity is unknown.

The method was immunoSEQ multiplex PCR; TCRdb's version includes in-frame clones alone and lacks a portion of them. The repertoire has 120,000 to 150,000 clones, roughly 88% of them found once; the top ten carry over 12%. The V and J ends lost 0 bases and 2 bases respectively, with 9 bases between them. Germline CDR1 SGHRS, CDR2 YFSETQ. The length of the CDR3 is 15 residues. The source was peripheral blood, collected on day 0 of AZD1222 vaccination. The chain is built from TRBV5-1 and TRBJ2-1, with TRBD2 as a possible D gene (5 bases). This receptor was identified in an adult in good health. The CDR3 here is CASSLVSETYNEQFF. The CDR3 DNA follows: TGCGCCAGCAGCTTGGTTAGCGAGACCTACAATGAGCAGTTCTTC.